This T cell receptor beta chain emerged from a study of CD8 T cells in Susac syndrome. Reverse transcription of 0.5 to 1 ug RNA was performed with random hexamers. The CDR3 of TCR beta was amplified by immunoSEQ multiplex PCR across 54 Vbeta and 13 Jbeta. MiXCR, run by TCRdb on the immunoSEQ multiplex PCR reads, gives a single entry per CDR3 protein. The table records some 300,000 distinct CDR3 sequences, around 91% of them present only once. Per germline, CDR1 MRHNA and CDR2 SNTAGT. The CDR3 consists of 14 residues. V gave up 2 bases and J gave up 0 bases, with 6 bases separating them. The chain combines TRBV6-4 with TRBJ2-3; D is undetermined. The specimen sequenced was CD8+ T cells from PBMCs. This TCR came from a human donor with multiple sclerosis. This chain's CDR3 is CASSDEYSTDTQYF. The CDR3 DNA reads as TGTGCCAGCAGTGACGAATACAGCACAGATACGCAGTATTTT.